Below, one TCR beta chain is given with its context. Its antigen is currently unknown. This clone may be a read error of a much larger clone one base away. TCRB libraries came from RNA via three nested multiplex PCR rounds. TCRdb reprocessed the multiplex PCR reads via MiXCR and lists one record per CDR3 protein. The sample shows roughly 10,000 distinct CDR3 sequences, roughly 70% of them seen only once. There are 13 residues in the CDR3. Germline values: CDR1 LNHDA, CDR2 SQIVND (reference sequence). This record belongs to a study of tumor-infiltrating lymphocytes in glioblastoma multiforme. Study-wide results and limits: RNA-based TCR sequencing may distort clone frequencies, since cells carry unequal TCR transcript numbers.

The V gene is TRBV19, the J gene TRBJ2-7; D call uncertain. This TCR came from a male donor with glioblastoma. Sequencing was done on a sample of brain tumor tissue. For the CDR3, the DNA is TGTGTCAGTAGTATGCGTAGCTCCTACGAGCAGTACTTC. Its translation: CVSSMRSSYEQYF.